The present TCR beta chain was sequenced within a study of human T cells and chemical hapten exposure. About the research overall: In the sensitization step, 2% DPC was placed on about 2 cm by about 2 cm of upper inner arm skin. TCR yield per sample varied, mainly due to pooled library volumes.

Study-wide results and caveats: Patch test score rose with PT1 expanded TCRs, significant at 8, 16, 32, not 4.

The library put unique molecular identifiers onto individual cDNA molecules. TCRdb re-called the RACE reads with MiXCR, one entry per CDR3 protein. The sample consists of about 160,000 distinct CDR3 sequences, 28% of them appearing once. Germline CDR1 reads LGHNA; CDR2 reads YSLEER. This CDR3 has 14 amino acids. V was cut by 8 bases and J by 2 bases, with 12 bases left in between. This clonotype has a count of ten or more. Its specificity is unknown. Indicated time point: patch test 3, about 24 weeks after DPC sensitization. Treatment noted: therapeutic diphenylcyclopropenone sensitization with weekly scalp DPC.

J is TRBJ1-4 and V is TRBV4-3; D gene ambiguous. Sample: whole blood, taken in connection with sensitization to the hapten diphenylcyclopropenone (DPC). The sequence was collected from a woman between 18 and 30 years old with alopecia areata. Some clones in this sample may be carry-over from other donors' samples. The CDR3 DNA reads as TGCGCCAGCGCTCGGGGAGCGACTAATGAAAAACTGTTTTTT. This encodes CASARGATNEKLFF.